Sequencing of this TCR beta chain was carried out in a study of T cells in Graves' hyperthyroidism and ophthalmopathy (dated by TCRdb to the late 2010s). Turning to the overall study: Peripheral blood was sampled at the time of initial diagnosis, prior to any treatment. A discovery cohort of roughly 96 patients, roughly 40 with Graves' ophthalmopathy and under 60 with stable Graves' hyperthyroidism, was used to find distinguishing TCR V-J signatures. Prospective prediction of ophthalmopathy was tested in an independent validation cohort of fewer than 20 hyperthyroidism patients and some 17 patients who later progressed to ophthalmopathy. The roughly 94 discovery patients were randomly split 7:3 into training and test sets. Thyroid tissue and blood T-cell repertoires from about 6 Graves' hyperthyroidism patients were also compared in the study. Once sampling was done, hyperthyroidism patients were given methimazole at a starting dose of 30 mg daily, whereas ophthalmopathy patients were given high-dose intravenous methylprednisolone. The paper describes TCR Vbeta CDR3 sequencing of around 130 peripheral blood samples, made up of 43 ophthalmopathy patients, some 76 hyperthyroidism patients and some 17 progressor patients. Broad study findings and their caveats: Most expanded thyroid clonotypes (frequency above 0.001) were also found in blood, which suggests that blood repertoires may mirror thyroid immune responses. A model built on a 13 V-J signature distinguished ophthalmopathy from stable hyperthyroidism, reaching about 88% sensitivity and around 82% specificity in cross-validation and 80%/75% in testing. In validation, the model predicted progression to ophthalmopathy a median of around 6.5 months before onset, with over 55% sensitivity and about 72% specificity. Sample size was not statistically predetermined, and blinding of investigators to group allocation was not performed.

CDR1 and CDR2 are read off the germline V gene as MDHEN and SYDVKM. From cysteine to phenylalanine, the CDR3 is 13 amino acids long. The only DNA kept is the CDR3, 39 bases in frame from the first base. The germline V end is reduced by 10 bases and the J end by 3 bases; junction bases left unmatched: 6. A note on this clonotype: Its antigen is still unknown. Per-base qualities were not stored, and no clone one base away is much larger.

Ophthalmopathy patients had moderately to severely active disease, Clinical Activity Score of at least 3, NOSPECS grade of at least 4, and duration under 3 months. Any patient with an uncontrolled infection, another autoimmune disease, pregnancy or lactation was excluded. Clinical symptoms, serum thyroxine and TRAb, thyroid ultrasound, and orbital computed tomography formed the basis for the diagnoses. Ficoll-Paque density gradient centrifugation was used to isolate PBMCs from approximately 11 ml of fresh peripheral blood. Total RNA was extracted using Trizol reagent, and RNA quality was assessed on an Agilent 2100 Bioanalyzer. The TCR beta CDR3 regions were amplified from the RNA transcripts. The first round of RT-PCR for the TCR CDR3 was performed with the HTBI primer set and the Qiagen OneStep RT-PCR kit. A second multiplex PCR round built the libraries, followed by size selection and purification. Sequencing of the libraries was done on an Illumina HiSeq2000 using paired-end 100 bp reads. Concerning the study's data processing: Raw data were processed with SOAPnuke, discarding reads with adapters, uncalled bases, mean Phred below 15, or no exact constant-primer or identifier match. COPE v1.2.5 was used to merge high-quality paired reads, and clonotypes were defined as unique nucleotide sequences. MiTCR v1.1 was used to align clonotypes to the IMGT TRBV, TRBD and TRBJ reference segments. The analysis was restricted to V-J combinations with a frequency above 0.0001, which together covered 98% to 99.2% of the repertoires. A TCS score was defined as the ratio between F50 (clonal expansion) and ExV (chaos), using BLOSUM62-based TCRdist between CDR3 peptides within each V-J. Welch's t-statistics and random forest reduced some 510 V-J features to 13, which were used in a naive Bayes classifier (R e1071). Starting from the raw public reads, TCRdb applied fastp trimming at Q25, assembled clones with MiXCR and retained in-frame beta chains. One record per CDR3 amino acid sequence lists the most common genes and DNA. The V and J calls were not made by the authors but by TCRdb's processing. The sample data list a few hundred thousand distinct CDR3 sequences, and 15% of these were observed just once. The ten largest make up about 21% of the sample.

The chain links TRBV28 with TRBJ2-7; 10 nucleotides in the junction match TRBD2. Sequencing was performed on blood. This receptor was taken from a woman aged 55-69 years with Graves' ophthalmopathy. The bases read TGTGCCATTAGGACTAGCGGAAACTACGAGCAGTACTTC. Its protein product is CAIRTSGNYEQYF.